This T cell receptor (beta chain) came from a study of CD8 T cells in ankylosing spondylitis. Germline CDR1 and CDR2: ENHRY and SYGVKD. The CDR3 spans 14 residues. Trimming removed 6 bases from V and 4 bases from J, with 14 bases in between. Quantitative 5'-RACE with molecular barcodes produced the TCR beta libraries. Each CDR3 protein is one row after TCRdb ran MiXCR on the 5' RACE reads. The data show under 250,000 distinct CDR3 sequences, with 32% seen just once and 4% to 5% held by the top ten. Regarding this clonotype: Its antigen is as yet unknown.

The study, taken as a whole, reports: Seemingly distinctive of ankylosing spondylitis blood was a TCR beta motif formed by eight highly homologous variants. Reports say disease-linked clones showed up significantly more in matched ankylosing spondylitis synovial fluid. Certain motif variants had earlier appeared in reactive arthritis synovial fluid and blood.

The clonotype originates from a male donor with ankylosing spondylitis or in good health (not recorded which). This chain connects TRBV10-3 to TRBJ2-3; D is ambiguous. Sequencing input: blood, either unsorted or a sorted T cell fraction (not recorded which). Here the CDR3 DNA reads TGTGCCATCAGGGACGACATCAGTCCAGATACGCAGTATTTT. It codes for CAIRDDISPDTQYF.